The text below deals with one TCR beta chain. No antigen is known for it. In the PCR, 60 Vbeta and 13 Jbeta primers were used. The protocol was immunoSEQ multiplex PCR, while the TCRdb copy is restricted to in-frame clones and leaves out a portion. In the table there are approximately 120,000 clones, roughly a sixth of which are singletons. Among the donors, all were healthy bone marrow donors. This entry comes from a study of cytomegalovirus exposure and HLA in healthy donors. Study-wide findings and caveats: An analysis was carried out at a later point. It showed that HLA-associated TCR beta chains were more clonally expanded than equally common non-associated chains. Later analysis suggested most CMV-associated TCR beta chains were HLA-restricted. In vitro checks showed that three CMV-associated chains really do target CMV antigens.

Trimming pared 1 base from V and 3 bases from J, leaving 9 bases between. Germline CDR1 reads SGHNT; CDR2 reads YENEEA. The CDR3 sequence is 14 residues long. Sequenced sample: PBMCs. This clonotype was obtained from a female donor in good health and CMV-seropositive. The V and J genes are TRBV11-3 and TRBJ1-1; D call uncertain. CDR3 protein: CASSLGGRDTEAFF. The CDR3 region has the DNA TGTGCCAGCAGCTTAGGCGGTCGTGACACTGAAGCTTTCTTT. The full variable domain, in which reference TRBV11-3 and TRBJ1-1 provide the parts outside the CDR3, is EAGVVQSPRYKIIEKKQPVAFWCNPISGHNTLYWYLQNLGQGPELLIRYENEEAVDDSQLPKDRFSAERLKGVDSTLKIQPAELGDSAVYLCASSLGGRDTEAFFGQGTRLTVV.